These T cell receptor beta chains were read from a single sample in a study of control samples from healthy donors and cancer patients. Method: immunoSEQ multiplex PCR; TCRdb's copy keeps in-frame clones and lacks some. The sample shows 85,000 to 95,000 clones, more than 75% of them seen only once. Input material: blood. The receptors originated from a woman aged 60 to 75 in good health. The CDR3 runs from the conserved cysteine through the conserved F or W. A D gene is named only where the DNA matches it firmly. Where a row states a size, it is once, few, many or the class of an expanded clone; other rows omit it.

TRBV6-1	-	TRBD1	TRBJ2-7	CASSEATGGPYEQYF	TGTGCCAGCAGTGAAGCGACAGGGGGTCCCTACGAGCAGTACTTC
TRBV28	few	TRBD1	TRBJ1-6	CASSLRRDSYNSPLHF	TGTGCCAGCAGTCTACGCCGGGACAGCTATAATTCACCCCTCCACTTT
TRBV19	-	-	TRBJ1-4	CASSSSYEKLFF	TGTGCCAGTAGTTCCTCCTATGAAAAACTGTTTTTT
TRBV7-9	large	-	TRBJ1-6	CASSFHDQEGSRSPLHF	TGTGCCAGCAGCTTCCACGACCAAGAGGGTTCTCGGTCACCCCTCCACTTT
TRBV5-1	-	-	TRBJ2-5	CASSLALGETQYF	TGCGCCAGCAGCTTGGCCCTAGGGGAGACCCAGTACTTC
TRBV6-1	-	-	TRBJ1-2	CASSDLGNYGYTF	TGTGCCAGCAGTGATTTGGGTAACTATGGCTACACCTTC
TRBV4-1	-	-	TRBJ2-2	CASSQGGNVANTGELFF	TGCGCCAGCAGCCAAGGCGGAAATGTAGCGAACACCGGGGAGCTGTTTTTT
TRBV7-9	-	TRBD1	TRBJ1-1	CASLDRGISGDTEAFF	TGTGCCAGCCTTGACAGGGGAATTAGTGGTGACACTGAAGCTTTCTTT
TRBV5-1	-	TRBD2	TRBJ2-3	CASSLESSGRMGTDTQYF	TGCGCCAGCAGCTTGGAGTCTAGCGGGCGCATGGGAACAGATACGCAGTATTTT
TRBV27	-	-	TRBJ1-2	CASSSPSGLQYGYTF	TGTGCCAGCAGTTCCCCTTCGGGGTTACAATATGGCTACACCTTC
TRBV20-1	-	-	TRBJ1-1	CSATRGGEAFF	TGCAGTGCCACCCGCGGGGGGGAAGCTTTCTTT
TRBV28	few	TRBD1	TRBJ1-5	CASQQGVSNQPQHF	TGTGCCAGCCAACAGGGGGTGAGCAATCAGCCCCAGCATTTT
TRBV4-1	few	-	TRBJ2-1	CASSLTPLPLQFF	TGCGCCAGCAGCCTGACCCCACTTCCGTTGCAGTTCTTC
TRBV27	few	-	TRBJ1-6	CASSYEGNSPLHF	TGTGCCAGCAGTTATGAGGGAAATTCACCCCTCCACTTT
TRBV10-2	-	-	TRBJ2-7	CASSEPFRGSPYEQYF	TGCGCCAGCAGTGAACCGTTCCGGGGAAGCCCTTACGAGCAGTACTTC
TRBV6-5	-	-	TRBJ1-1	CASSYSIRVRTEAFF	TGTGCCAGCAGTTACTCGATCAGGGTCAGGACTGAAGCTTTCTTT
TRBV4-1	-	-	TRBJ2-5	CASSQVYRSRETQYF	TGCGCCAGCAGCCAAGTGTACAGAAGCAGAGAGACCCAGTACTTC
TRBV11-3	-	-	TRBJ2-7	CASSLSGSGEQYF	TGTGCCAGCAGCTTATCCGGGTCCGGCGAGCAGTACTTC
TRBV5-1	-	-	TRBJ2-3	CASSLDGSSTDTQYF	TGCGCCAGCAGCTTGGACGGGTCTAGCACAGATACGCAGTATTTT
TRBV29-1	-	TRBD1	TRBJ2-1	CSVRQGLGSGNEQFF	TGCAGCGTTCGACAGGGTTTGGGTTCGGGCAATGAGCAGTTCTTC
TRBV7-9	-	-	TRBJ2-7	CASSLGGPAGYEQYF	TGTGCCAGCAGCTTAGGGGGTCCAGCTGGCTACGAGCAGTACTTC
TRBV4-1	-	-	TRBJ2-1	CASSQDGGFEQFF	TGCGCCAGCAGCCAAGATGGAGGGTTTGAGCAGTTCTTC
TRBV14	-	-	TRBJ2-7	CASSQDWVSYEQYF	TGTGCCAGCAGCCAGGACTGGGTCTCCTACGAGCAGTACTTC
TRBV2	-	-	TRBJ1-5	CASSQEEDQPQHF	TGTGCCAGCAGTCAGGAAGAGGATCAGCCCCAGCATTTT
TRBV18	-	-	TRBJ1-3	CASSPGQSSGNTIYF	TGTGCCAGCTCGCCGGGACAATCCTCTGGAAACACCATATATTTT
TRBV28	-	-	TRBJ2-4	CASSPPGGGLTKNIQYF	TGTGCCAGCAGTCCTCCCGGGGGCGGATTGACCAAAAACATTCAGTACTTC
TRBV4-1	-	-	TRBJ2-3	CASSQVLEARDTQYF	TGCGCCAGCAGCCAAGTACTAGAGGCAAGAGATACGCAGTATTTT
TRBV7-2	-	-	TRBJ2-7	CASSYDFKGEQYF	TGTGCCAGCAGCTATGACTTTAAAGGCGAGCAGTACTTC
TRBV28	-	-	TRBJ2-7	CATSLSYEQYF	TGTGCCACCTCACTCTCCTACGAGCAGTACTTC
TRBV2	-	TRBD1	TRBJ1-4	CASSRQGSNEKLFF	TGTGCCAGCAGTAGACAGGGATCTAATGAAAAACTGTTTTTT
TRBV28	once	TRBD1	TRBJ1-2	CASSLVDRVAYGYTF	TGTGCCAGCAGTTTAGTCGACAGGGTTGCCTATGGCTACACCTTC
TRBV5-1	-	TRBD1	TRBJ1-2	CASSPSSGQENYGYTF	TGCGCCAGCAGCCCCTCCTCCGGACAGGAGAACTATGGCTACACCTTC
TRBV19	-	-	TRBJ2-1	CASGYNEQFF	TGTGCCAGTGGATACAATGAGCAGTTCTTC
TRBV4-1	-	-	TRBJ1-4	CASSQDPRTETNEKLFF	TGCGCCAGCAGCCAAGATCCCCGGACGGAAACTAATGAAAAACTGTTTTTT
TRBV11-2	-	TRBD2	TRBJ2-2	CASSLGSGVGRRAGELFF	TGTGCCAGCAGCCTAGGGAGCGGGGTCGGGCGAAGGGCCGGGGAGCTGTTTTTT
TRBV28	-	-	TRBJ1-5	CASSLSQGMGNQPQHF	TGTGCCAGCAGTTTAAGTCAGGGTATGGGGAATCAGCCCCAGCATTTT
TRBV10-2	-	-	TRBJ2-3	CASSEPLGSYTQYF	TGCGCCAGCAGTGAGCCTTTGGGAAGCTATACGCAGTATTTT
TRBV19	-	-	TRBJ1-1	CASSFGDTEAFF	TGTGCCAGTAGTTTTGGTGACACTGAAGCTTTCTTT
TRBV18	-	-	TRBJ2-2	CASSPVVSQNTGELFF	TGTGCCAGCTCACCAGTAGTCTCCCAGAACACCGGGGAGCTGTTTTTT
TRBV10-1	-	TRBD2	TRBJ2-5	CASSETSGTLETQYF	TGCGCCAGCAGTGAGACTAGCGGGACATTGGAGACCCAGTACTTC
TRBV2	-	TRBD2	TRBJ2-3	CASRTAGGPADTQYF	TGTGCCAGCAGGACAGCGGGAGGGCCGGCAGATACGCAGTATTTT
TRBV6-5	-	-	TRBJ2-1	CASSTHRYNEQFF	TGTGCCAGCAGTACCCACCGCTACAATGAGCAGTTCTTC
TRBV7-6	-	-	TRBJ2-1	CASSLARAENYNEQFF	TGTGCCAGCAGCTTAGCGAGGGCAGAAAATTACAATGAGCAGTTCTTC
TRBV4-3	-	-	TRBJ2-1	CASSQGPQDEQFF	TGCGCCAGCAGCCAAGGCCCGCAAGATGAGCAGTTCTTC
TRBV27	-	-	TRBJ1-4	CASSFGATTNEKLFF	TGTGCCAGCAGTTTCGGTGCGACGACTAATGAAAAACTGTTTTTT